These 17 T cell receptor beta chains share one sample of origin, sequenced in a study of control samples from healthy donors and cancer patients. The repertoire was sequenced with immunoSEQ multiplex PCR; TCRdb's copy has only in-frame clones and lacks some. The data contain 150,000 to 170,000 clones, about 94% of them singletons. Input material: blood. These receptors were taken from a man between 40 and 49 years old in good health.

V and J are TRBV6-5 and TRBJ1-2; D might be TRBD1 (6 bases). Trimming left V 6 bases short and J 3 bases short, with 14 bases between. The CDR3 runs 14 residues. The V gene's germline CDR1 is MNHEY and CDR2 SVGAGI. The CDR3 here is CASREGGRYYGYTF. The CDR3 nucleotides read TGTGCCAGCAGGGAGGGGGGGCGATACTATGGCTACACCTTC.

V usage is TRBV2 and J usage is TRBJ1-2; D ambiguous. This CDR3 has 16 amino acids. Germline assignment: CDR1 SNHLY and CDR2 FYNNEI. The V gene lost 1 base and the J gene lost 8 bases, with 20 bases spanning the gap. The CDR3 DNA reads TGTGCCAGCAGTGAAGGGGGTTTGCCTAGGGTAGCCGGCTACACCTTC. Translation: CASSEGGLPRVAGYTF.

The CDR3 here is CAWSVPKWLADPEGTQYF. The CDR3 bases are TGTGCCTGGAGTGTCCCGAAGTGGCTAGCGGACCCCGAAGGTACGCAGTATTTT. The V gene is TRBV30, the J gene TRBJ2-3; 7 nucleotides agree with TRBD2. The length of the CDR3 is 18 residues. V lost 0 bases and J lost 8; bases outside the gene matches: 20. CDR1 is GTSNPN, CDR2 SVGIG, per germline (reference sequence).

The CDR3 coding sequence is TGTGCCAGCAGTCAGGACGATCAGCCCCAGCATTTT. Residues: CASSQDDQPQHF. The V gene is TRBV7-2, the J gene TRBJ1-5; D gene uncertain. The CDR3 is made up of 12 amino acids. CDR1 is SGHTA, CDR2 FQGNSA, per germline. The ends were cut back, 6 bases at V and 5 bases at J, with 8 bases in the middle. Combining the CDR3 with reference TRBV7-2 and TRBJ1-5 gives the whole variable domain GAGVSQSPSNKVTEKGKDVELRCDPISGHTALYWYRQSLGQGLEFLIYFQGNSAPDKSGLPSDRFSAERTGGSVSTLTIQRTQQEDSAVYLCASSQDDQPQHFGDGTRLSIL.

As regards this clone: Its ends do not fully match the called genes, so a read error is possible. The CDR3 loop is CASGSDRPSAF. The DNA for the CDR3 is TGTGCCAGCGGATCGGACAGACCCTCGGCCTTC. The V gene is TRBV6-5, the J gene TRBJ1-2, with D maybe TRBD1 (6 bases). Looked up from germline, CDR1 is MNHEY and CDR2 is SVGAGI. The CDR3 consists of 11 residues.

The chain is built from TRBV19 and TRBJ2-5, with D perhaps matching TRBD1 (5 bases). Germline V CDR1 and CDR2: LNHDA, SQIVND (reference sequence). CDR3 length equals 14 residues. V was clipped by 4 bases and J by 2 bases, with 11 bases between them. CDR3: CASSTQQVQETQYF. DNA of the CDR3: TGTGCCAGTAGTACGCAACAGGTACAAGAGACCCAGTACTTC.

CDR3 DNA sequence: TGTGCCAGTAAGGACGGGGGGCCGGATGAAAAACTGTTTTTT. It codes for CASKDGGPDEKLFF. The chain employs TRBV19 and TRBJ1-4; D is possibly TRBD1 (6 bases). The germline V and J ends were trimmed by 7 bases and 6 bases, with 15 bases remaining between them. Germline V gene data show CDR1 as LNHDA and CDR2 as SQIVND (reference sequence). The CDR3 runs 14 residues.

In the case of this clone: Other DNA sequences from this sample encode an identical CDR3 as well. The CDR3 region has the DNA TGTGCCAGCTCACCACCCGGGACAGGAAACAATGAGCAGTTCTTC. It is translated as CASSPPGTGNNEQFF. This chain uses TRBV18 with TRBJ2-1, with 8 bases aligning to TRBD1. V was clipped by 0 bases and J by 5 bases; unmatched bases: 3. The CDR3 spans 15 residues. Germline CDR1 is KGHSH and CDR2 is LQKENI. The entire variable domain, with the rest obtained from reference TRBV18 and TRBJ2-1, is as follows: NAGVMQNPRHLVRRRGQEARLRCSPMKGHSHVYWYRQLPEEGLKFMVYLQKENIIDESGMPKERFSAEFPKEGPSILRIQQVVRGDSAAYFCASSPPGTGNNEQFFGPGTRLTVL.

The rearrangement joins TRBV12-3 or TRBV12-4 to TRBJ2-5; D possibly corresponds to TRBD2 (6 bases). The CDR3 has 13 residues. V was pared by 3 bases and J by 4 bases, with 9 bases between. For the CDR3, the DNA is TGTGCCAGCAGTTTGGGGGGAGTAGAGACCCAGTACTTC. It codes for CASSLGGVETQYF.

The rearrangement uses TRBV5-6 and TRBJ2-1, with D perhaps TRBD2 (6 bases). V lost 4 bases to trimming and J lost 0 bases, with 17 bases between them. The CDR3 spans 17 residues. Germline V CDR1 and CDR2: SGHDT, YYEEEE. The CDR3 reads CASSENGLSSSYNEQFF. The CDR3 DNA is TGTGCCAGCAGCGAAAATGGACTATCTAGCTCCTACAATGAGCAGTTCTTC.

The chain uses TRBV18 and TRBJ2-2; 13 bases match TRBD2. V dropped 6 bases and J dropped 1; count of bases not matched to a gene: 5. Germline V lookup: CDR1 KGHSH, CDR2 LQKENI. CDR3 length equals 17 residues. The CDR3 DNA reads as TGTGCCAGCTCGGCCCGGACTAGCGGGGGGAACACCGGGGAGCTGTTTTTT. It encodes CASSARTSGGNTGELFF.

V and J are TRBV6-4 and TRBJ2-3; D possibly corresponds to TRBD1 (5 bases). Germline V gene data show CDR1 as MRHNA and CDR2 as SNTAGT. The CDR3 has 13 residues. The V end lost 8 bases, the J end lost 2 bases, and 11 bases lay between the germline ends. Written as DNA, the CDR3 is TGTGCCAGCTCCAGGGATGACACAGATACGCAGTATTTT. Protein product: CASSRDDTDTQYF.

V is TRBV28 and J is TRBJ1-4; tentatively, D is TRBD1 (5 bases). Between the trimmed V and J ends, which lost 3 bases and 2 bases, there was a span of 16 bases. In germline, CDR1 is MDHEN, CDR2 SYDVKM. CDR3 length: 17 amino acids. The DNA of the CDR3 is TGTGCCAGCAGTTTTGGGACGCTCGGCCTTACTAATGAAAAACTGTTTTTT. Its translation: CASSFGTLGLTNEKLFF.

The rearrangement links TRBV25-1 to TRBJ1-1, with D uncertain. Between the trimmed V and J ends, which lost 3 bases and 6 bases, there was a span of 8 bases. Germline CDR1 is MGHDK and CDR2 is SYGVNS. The CDR3 has 12 residues. Written as DNA, the CDR3 is TGTGCCAGCAGTGATAGGTTCGCTGAAGCTTTCTTT. As protein: CASSDRFAEAFF.

The chain couples TRBV30 to TRBJ2-3; TRBD2 agrees at 11 bases. This CDR3 has 14 amino acids. V shed 6 bases and J 0 bases; nucleotides not matched to a gene: 2. The germline CDR1 and CDR2 sequences are GTSNPN and SVGIG (reference sequence). The CDR3 bases are TGTGCCTGCCGGACTAGCGGGAGCACAGATACGCAGTATTTT. Encoded protein: CACRTSGSTDTQYF.

This clone appeared a single time. The chain has TRBV5-1 and TRBJ1-2; 9 positions match TRBD1. The CDR3 totals 14 residues. The V segment lost 1 base and the J segment 4 bases; nucleotides outside the gene matches: 2. Germline loops: CDR1 SGHRS, CDR2 YFSETQ. The CDR3 region has the DNA TGCGCCAGCAGCTTGACAGGGGGCGGCTATGGCTACACCTTC. It translates to CASSLTGGGYGYTF.

The genes are TRBV18 and TRBJ1-1; no clear D gene. V gave up 2 bases and J gave up 0 bases, with 13 bases separating them. CDR3 length equals 16 residues. Germline CDR1 KGHSH, CDR2 LQKENI. The CDR3 DNA reads TGTGCCAGCTCACCAGGTCCGCAAGGGTTGAACACTGAAGCTTTCTTT. Encoded protein: CASSPGPQGLNTEAFF. Filled out from reference TRBV18 and TRBJ1-1, the complete variable domain reads NAGVMQNPRHLVRRRGQEARLRCSPMKGHSHVYWYRQLPEEGLKFMVYLQKENIIDESGMPKERFSAEFPKEGPSILRIQQVVRGDSAAYFCASSPGPQGLNTEAFFGQGTRLTVV.